This entry features one T cell receptor (beta chain) sequence. The specificity of this receptor is unknown. A much larger clone is a single base away; this may be a read error. This specimen belongs to a study of molecular identifiers for immune sequencing clone quantification (dated by TCRdb to the late 2010s). For context, the study as a whole: In a replicate experiment, RNA from roughly 21,000 or 96,000 naive CD8 T cells was split into five aliquots, four of which were sequenced. This methods study used CD8 T cells to benchmark TCR RNA copy counting and molecular-identifier clustering-based TCR repertoire sequencing (MIDCIRS).

Its CDR3 holds 13 amino acids, cysteine through phenylalanine. Here the CDR3 DNA is all that survives: 39 bases in frame from base 1. From a lookup of the germline V gene, CDR1 and CDR2 are MGHRA and YSYEKL. Study-wide findings and limitations: When barcode sub-clustering was left out, chimeric consensus sequences inflated TCR diversity, with chimeras reaching as high as 47%. Highly expanded clone sizes could be underestimated because identical TCR molecules may share a barcode. Modeling gave about 3.2 recovered TCR RNA copies per cell versus 9.5 to 10 by digital PCR, implying approximately 30% capture efficiency. In CMV-specific effector cells, clones with more than 20 RNA copies contained over 99% of molecules, whereas in naive cells such clones contained under 1% of molecules. A single cell's worth of spiked-in Jurkat TCR RNA was reported detectable even among one million naive CD8 T cells. The naive libraries included spiked-in Jurkat TCR RNA (roughly ten copies' worth), and this Jurkat TCR RNA is not part of the donor repertoire.

Libraries of naive CD8 T cells were built from about 21,000 to 970,000 sorted cells, with 10%, 30% or 50% of the purified RNA used. Naive CD8 T cells were FACS-sorted as CD8+CD4-CCR7+CD45RA+ on a BD FACSAria II into RLT Plus buffer. Under 11 TCR copies' worth of Jurkat RNA were spiked into about 19,000-1,000,000 naive CD8 T cell samples to test detection sensitivity. Enrichment of CD8 T cells was performed with RosetteSep CD8+ T Cell Enrichment Cocktail and Ficoll-Paque, after which ACK red cell lysis was carried out. Libraries were constructed by PCR. These reads were obtained on a NextSeq 500. Bulk TCR libraries were prepared as previously described, using TCR primers listed in Table S5. Purification of total RNA was performed with the Qiagen AllPrep DNA/RNA kit. Before any analysis, reads coming from multiple sequencing runs of the same library were combined into one pool. For the original study's pipeline: Reads were retained only if the reads had an exact TCR constant sequence, and the retained reads were trimmed to 150 nt and grouped according to their 12-nt molecular barcodes. Reads within each barcode group were sub-clustered using a 15% Levenshtein threshold, and quality-weighted consensus sequences were constructed for each RNA molecule. Non-functional sequences were filtered out, along with any lower-count sequence sitting one edit away from another sequence. On the basis of fitting two negative binomial distributions, barcode sub-clusters with fewer than 20% of the maximum read count were discarded. TCRdb redid the processing of the public reads, applying fastp at Q25 and MiXCR, and retained in-frame beta chains. Rows matching on CDR3 protein sequence are summarized as one entry with the most common DNA and genes. The V and J calls and clone size are TCRdb's, not the authors'. This sample comprises some 41,000 distinct CDR3 sequences, approximately 25% of them detected only once. Around 1% of the sample belongs to the ten largest clones.

The origin of this receptor is a human donor in good health. Some libraries in this study had Jurkat cell RNA spiked in. The sequence links TRBV4-1 to TRBJ2-7; the D gene is perhaps TRBD2, from 6 matching bases. The specimen sequenced was naive CD8+ T cells from blood, with Jurkat cell RNA spiked in. In light of the paper, this sample's cell subset or site label describes: FACS-sorted CD8+CD4-CCR7+CD45RA+ naive T cells. The CDR3 is CASSLGGSYAQYF. The sequence in DNA is TGCGCCAGCAGCCTGGGGGGTTCCTACGCGCAGTACTTC.